Shown below are 20 T cell receptor beta chains from a single sample sequenced in a study of radiotherapy plus CTLA-4 blockade in lung cancer. Clones were read by immunoSEQ multiplex PCR, and TCRdb kept only the in-frame ones, dropping some. The sample has roughly 14,000 clones; about 87% are singletons. This specimen consisted of peripheral blood, obtained from a patient treated with radiotherapy plus ipilimumab. Receptors were obtained from a human donor with non-small cell lung cancer that progressed on radiotherapy plus ipilimumab. Some clones in this sample may be carry-over from other donors' samples.

This clone was observed a single time. The J gene is TRBJ2-7, the V gene TRBV12-5; 7 bases fit TRBD2. Germline trimming cut 6 bases from V and 2 bases from J; bases unmatched to any gene: 7. Germline loops: CDR1 LGHNT, CDR2 FRNRAP. This CDR3 spans 14 amino acids. CDR3 nucleotide sequence: TGTGCTAGTGGGGCGGGAGCTCACGCCTACGAGCAGTACTTC. This encodes CASGAGAHAYEQYF. Complete variable domain (other parts from reference TRBV12-5 and TRBJ2-7): DARVTQTPRHKVTEMGQEVTMRCQPILGHNTVFWYRQTMMQGLELLAYFRNRAPLDDSGMPKDRFSAEMPDATLATLKIQPSEPRDSAVYFCASGAGAHAYEQYFGPGTRLTVT.

This clone showed up just a few times. The J gene is TRBJ1-4, the V gene TRBV4-1; D not resolved. The CDR3 totals 16 residues. V lost 3 bases to trimming and J lost 0 bases, with 11 bases between them. CDR1 and CDR2 (germline): MGHRA, YSYEKL. This chain's CDR3 is CASSQRVGATNEKLFF. CDR3 nucleotides: TGCGCCAGCAGCCAGAGGGTTGGGGCAACTAATGAAAAACTGTTTTTT.

The chain is built from TRBV12-5 and TRBJ1-2, with D possibly being TRBD1 (6 bases). Germline-derived CDR1 and CDR2 are LGHNT and FRNRAP. With 5 bases removed from V and 8 bases from J, the gap between germline ends came to 12 bases. This CDR3 is built from 12 residues. This CDR3 is CASGLTRGGYTF. CDR3 in DNA: TGTGCTAGTGGTCTCACCAGGGGCGGCTACACCTTC.

The genes are TRBV5-1 and TRBJ1-1; D remains unclear. Germline-derived CDR1 and CDR2 are SGHRS and YFSETQ. CDR3 length equals 14 residues. With 3 bases removed from V and 1 base from J, the gap between germline ends came to 10 bases. The CDR3 loop reads CASSWRDANTEAFF. In DNA, the CDR3 is TGCGCCAGCAGCTGGAGAGATGCGAACACTGAAGCTTTCTTT.

V usage is TRBV10-2 and J usage is TRBJ2-7, with TRBD1 identical over 9 bases. Germline-derived CDR1 and CDR2 are WSHSY and SAAADI. After removal of 2 bases from V and 6 bases from J, the junction contained 5 bases not matched to a gene. CDR3 size: 14 residues. The CDR3 sequence: CASSEAGTGSEQYF. The CDR3, as DNA: TGCGCCAGCAGTGAGGCCGGGACAGGGAGCGAGCAGTACTTC.

This chain links TRBV2 with TRBJ2-5; TRBD1 is a possible D gene (6 bases). CDR3 length: 15 residues. The ends were cut back, 0 bases at V and 3 bases at J, with 11 bases in the middle. Per the germline V gene, CDR1 is SNHLY and CDR2 is FYNNEI. The CDR3 DNA is TGTGCCAGCAGTGAAGCGCTTGCAGGGGAAGAGACCCAGTACTTC. Amino acids: CASSEALAGEETQYF. Full variable domain (outside the CDR3, taken from reference TRBV2 and TRBJ2-5): EPEVTQTPSHQVTQMGQEVILRCVPISNHLYFYWYRQILGQKVEFLVSFYNNEISEKSEIFDDQFSVERPDGSNFTLKIRSTKLEDSAMYFCASSEALAGEETQYFGPGTRLLVL.

The rearrangement joins TRBV7-6 to TRBJ2-7; no firm D call. V was cut by 1 base and J by 1 base, with 8 bases left in between. CDR3 length: 14 residues. The germline V gene has CDR1 SGHVS and CDR2 FNYEAQ. CDR3 sequence (DNA): TGTGCCAGCAGCTTAGAGGCAGGTTCCTACGAGCAGTACTTC. It translates to CASSLEAGSYEQYF.

This clone was seen a single time. This rearrangement joins TRBV2 to TRBJ2-5; 8 bases align to TRBD1. Per germline, CDR1 SNHLY and CDR2 FYNNEI. V was clipped by 2 bases and J by 4 bases; unmatched bases: 3. This CDR3 is 14 amino acids long. The CDR3 here is CASSERTGRETQYF. As DNA, the CDR3 is TGTGCCAGCAGTGAACGGACAGGGAGAGAGACCCAGTACTTC.

This chain uses TRBV25-1 with TRBJ1-3, with D possibly TRBD1 on 5 matching bases. The CDR3 covers 14 residues. Germline V gives CDR1 MGHDK, CDR2 SYGVNS. Trimming pared 5 bases from V and 4 bases from J, leaving 12 bases between. CDR3 loop: CASSQSGDGNTIYF. Here the CDR3 DNA reads TGTGCCAGCAGTCAATCGGGGGACGGAAACACCATATATTTT.

The chain recombines TRBV27 with TRBJ2-1; tentatively, D is TRBD2 (5 bases). Trimming cost V 6 bases and J 2 bases, with 14 bases left between them. The germline CDR1 and CDR2 sequences are MNHEY and SMNVEV (reference sequence). There are 15 residues in the CDR3. In DNA, the CDR3 is TGTGCCAGCAGCCGGCGGGTGCCCCCCTACAATGAGCAGTTCTTC. This encodes CASSRRVPPYNEQFF.

The CDR3 reads CASSPGENTEAFF. The CDR3 nucleotides read TGCGCCAGCAGCCCGGGGGAGAACACTGAAGCTTTCTTT. The V call is TRBV5-1, the J call TRBJ1-1, with D perhaps TRBD1 (5 bases). The CDR3 runs 13 residues. Germline V CDR1 and CDR2: SGHRS, YFSETQ. Trimming shortened V by 4 bases and J by 1 base, and 8 bases separated the two germline ends.

This clone was observed a single time. The rearrangement links TRBV10-3 to TRBJ2-7; D unclear. The ends were cut back, 8 bases at V and 2 bases at J, with 7 bases in the middle. Germline V gene lookup returns CDR1 ENHRY and CDR2 SYGVKD. The CDR3 is 11 residues long. The DNA for the CDR3 is TGTGCCATCTCCCAGGCCTACGAGCAGTACTTC. Translating gives CAISQAYEQYF.

The CDR3 is CALHSGLAKNIQYF. The CDR3, as DNA: TGTGCCCTTCATAGCGGATTAGCCAAAAACATTCAGTACTTC. The chain combines TRBV30 with TRBJ2-4; a weak D match, TRBD2 (6 bases). V lost 8 bases to trimming and J lost 0 bases, with 14 bases between them. Germline values: CDR1 GTSNPN, CDR2 SVGIG (reference sequence). The CDR3 consists of 14 residues.

The chain uses TRBV19 and TRBJ1-5; D uncertain. The germline V gene has CDR1 LNHDA and CDR2 SQIVND (reference sequence). This CDR3 is 16 amino acids long. Trimming left V 3 bases short and J 2 bases short, with 14 bases between. Here the CDR3 DNA reads TGTGCCAGTAGTATCCAAGGAGGAGTCGGCAATCAGCCCCAGCATTTT. It translates to CASSIQGGVGNQPQHF.

This clone was counted only a few times. The V call is TRBV7-9, the J call TRBJ1-4, with D perhaps matching TRBD1 (6 bases). Germline lookup yields CDR1 SEHNR and CDR2 FQNEAQ (reference sequence). This CDR3 region has 17 residues. V lost 1 base and J lost 1, with 13 bases in between. The CDR3 spells CASSLGGRLGTNEKLFF. The CDR3 DNA sequence: TGTGCCAGCAGCTTAGGGGGGCGTCTGGGAACTAATGAAAAACTGTTTTTT.

The V call is TRBV5-1, the J call TRBJ1-3; 7 bases map to TRBD1. After removal of 4 bases from V and 4 bases from J, the junction contained 5 bases not matched to a gene. The CDR3 covers 14 residues. Germline CDR1 reads SGHRS; CDR2 reads YFSETQ. The CDR3 region is CASSQGQDGNTIYF. The DNA of the CDR3 is TGCGCCAGCAGCCAAGGACAGGACGGAAACACCATATATTTT.

The chain recombines TRBV19 with TRBJ2-1; 14 nucleotides align to TRBD2. This CDR3 comprises 20 residues. V dropped 2 bases and J dropped 2; count of bases not matched to a gene: 11. Germline V gene lookup returns CDR1 LNHDA and CDR2 SQIVND (reference sequence). The CDR3 DNA reads TGTGCCAGTAGTATAACGTCTGGACTAGCGGGGGGAGCGGCCTACAATGAGCAGTTCTTC. Residues: CASSITSGLAGGAAYNEQFF. The complete variable domain, with remaining parts taken from reference TRBV19 and TRBJ2-1, reads DGGITQSPKYLFRKEGQNVTLSCEQNLNHDAMYWYRQDPGQGLRLIYYSQIVNDFQKGDIAEGYSVSREKKESFPLTVTSAQKNPTAFYLCASSITSGLAGGAAYNEQFFGPGTRLTVL.

The chain recombines TRBV5-1 with TRBJ2-1; D remains unclear. Germline lookup yields CDR1 SGHRS and CDR2 YFSETQ. Trimming removed 5 bases at V and 4 bases at J, with 22 bases between. This CDR3 has 17 amino acids. The CDR3 region is CASSVIGTVRAYNEQFF. Here the CDR3 DNA reads TGCGCCAGCAGTGTCATAGGAACGGTTAGAGCGTACAATGAGCAGTTCTTC.

The chain employs TRBV7-9 and TRBJ1-1; D might be TRBD1 (5 bases). Germline V gene sequence: CDR1 SEHNR, CDR2 FQNEAQ (reference sequence). The CDR3 length is 14 residues. The V and J ends lost 2 bases and 7 bases respectively, with 14 bases between them. In DNA, the CDR3 is TGTGCCAGCAGCTTACAGGGAATTTACCTTGAAGCTTTCTTT. Translated, it gives CASSLQGIYLEAFF.

The DNA for the CDR3 is TGTGCCAGTAGTATGAACGCGGGCCCTGGCACTGAAGCTTTCTTT. It encodes CASSMNAGPGTEAFF. The chain uses TRBV19 and TRBJ1-1, with no clear D. Germline CDR1 is LNHDA and CDR2 is SQIVND (reference sequence). V lost 3 bases to trimming and J lost 4 bases, with 15 bases between them. The CDR3 loop spans 15 amino acids.